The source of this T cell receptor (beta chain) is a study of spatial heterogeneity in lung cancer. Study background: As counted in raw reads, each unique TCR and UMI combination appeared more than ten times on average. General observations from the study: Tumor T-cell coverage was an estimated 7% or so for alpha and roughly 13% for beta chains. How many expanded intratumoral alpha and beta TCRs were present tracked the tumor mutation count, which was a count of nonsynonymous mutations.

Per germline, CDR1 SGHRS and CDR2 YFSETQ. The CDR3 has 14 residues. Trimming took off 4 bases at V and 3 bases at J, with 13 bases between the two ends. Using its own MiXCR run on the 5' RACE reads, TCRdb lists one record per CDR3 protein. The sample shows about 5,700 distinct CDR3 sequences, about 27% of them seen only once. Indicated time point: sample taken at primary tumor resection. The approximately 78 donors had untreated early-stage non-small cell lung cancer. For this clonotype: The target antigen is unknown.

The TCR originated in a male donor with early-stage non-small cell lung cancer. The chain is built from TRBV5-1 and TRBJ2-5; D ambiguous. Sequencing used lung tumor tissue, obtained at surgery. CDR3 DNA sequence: TGCGCCAGCAGCATTTCCGGACCTGAAGAGACCCAGTACTTC. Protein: CASSISGPEETQYF.